The text below deals with one TCR beta chain. One junction end disagrees with the germline gene, perhaps due to a read error. Full-length variable regions came from constant-region reverse primers plus semi-nested Nested Universal Primer A PCR. TCRdb re-called the 5' RACE reads through MiXCR, storing one row per CDR3 protein. The sample includes some 57,000 distinct CDR3 sequences, 15% to 20% of them seen just once. This CDR3 contains 12 residues. From germline, CDR1 is SEHNR and CDR2 FQNEAQ (reference sequence). The sequenced material came from naive CD4+ T cells sorted from blood. Subset denoted: naive CD4+ T cells, CD4+CD45RA+CD25-. This chain connects TRBV7-9 to TRBJ1-1; weak D call: TRBD1 (5 bases). The sequence was obtained from a female donor with breast cancer. CDR3 amino acids: CASSFGAREALF. The CDR3 region has the DNA TGTGCCAGCAGTTTCGGGGCGCGGGAAGCTCTCTTT.